This T cell receptor beta chain is drawn from a study of blood T cell repertoires in COVID-19. Study background: The United States, Italy and Spain provided the acute and convalescent COVID-19 samples. The cDNA or gDNA used as material had been derived from T cells, B-cell-depleted T cells, or PBMCs.

The protocol was immunoSEQ multiplex PCR, while the TCRdb copy is restricted to in-frame clones and leaves out a portion. The sample records 150,000 to 200,000 clones, approximately 85% being singletons. The ends lost 0 bases at V and 5 bases at J; junction bases unmatched: 6. The CDR3 runs 15 residues. Per the germline V gene, CDR1 is MNHEY and CDR2 is SVGAGI. Sequencing was carried out using peripheral blood. The clonotype was recovered from a woman between 55 and 75 years old with acute or convalescent COVID-19. The chain couples TRBV6-5 to TRBJ1-2, with 7 nucleotides matching TRBD1. In DNA form, the CDR3 reads TGTGCCAGCAGTTACTCGGCAGGGGGTCGATATGGCTACACCTTC. Encoded protein: CASSYSAGGRYGYTF.